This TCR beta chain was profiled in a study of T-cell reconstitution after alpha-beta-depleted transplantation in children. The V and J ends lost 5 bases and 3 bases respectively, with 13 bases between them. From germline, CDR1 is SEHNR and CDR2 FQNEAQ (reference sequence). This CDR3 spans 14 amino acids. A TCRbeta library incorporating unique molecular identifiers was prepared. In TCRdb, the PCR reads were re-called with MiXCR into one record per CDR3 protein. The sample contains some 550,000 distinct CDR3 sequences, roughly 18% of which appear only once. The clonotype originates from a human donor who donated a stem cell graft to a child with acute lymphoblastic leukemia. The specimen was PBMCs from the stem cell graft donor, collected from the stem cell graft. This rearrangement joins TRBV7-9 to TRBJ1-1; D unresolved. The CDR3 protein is CASSPRASHTEAFF. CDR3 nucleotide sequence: TGTGCCAGCAGCCCCCGTGCCAGCCACACTGAAGCTTTCTTT.